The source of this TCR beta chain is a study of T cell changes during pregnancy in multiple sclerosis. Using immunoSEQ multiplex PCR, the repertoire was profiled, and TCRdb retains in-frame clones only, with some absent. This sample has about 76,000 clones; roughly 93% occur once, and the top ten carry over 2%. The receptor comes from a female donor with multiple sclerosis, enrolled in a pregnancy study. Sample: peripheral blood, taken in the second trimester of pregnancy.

CDR3 bases: TGTGCCAGCAGCGTAGGAGATTCCACTGAAGCTTTCTTT. Protein product: CASSVGDSTEAFF. The J gene is TRBJ1-1, the V gene TRBV9; the D is unclear. CDR1 SGDLS and CDR2 YYNGEE come from the germline V gene. Trimming shortened V by 0 bases and J by 4 bases, and 7 bases separated the two germline ends. This CDR3 spans 13 amino acids. The entire variable domain, with the rest obtained from reference TRBV9 and TRBJ1-1, is as follows: DSGVTQTPKHLITATGQRVTLRCSPRSGDLSVYWYQQSLDQGLQFLIQYYNGEERAKGNILERFSAQQFPDLHSELNLSSLELGDSALYFCASSVGDSTEAFFGQGTRLTVV.